These 13 T cell receptor beta chains were all obtained from the same sample, sequenced in a study of T cells in localized non-small cell lung cancer. Profiling relied on immunoSEQ multiplex PCR, and the TCRdb table lists in-frame clones only, not all of them. The data show about 33,000 clones, over 80% seen once. Material: peripheral blood, obtained before any cancer treatment. These receptors were obtained from a female donor over 55 with stage I lung adenocarcinoma.

The table lists this clone with a count of one. The rearrangement joins TRBV19 to TRBJ2-7, with D perhaps given as TRBD1 or TRBD2 (5 bases each). Germline V gene sequence: CDR1 LNHDA, CDR2 SQIVND (reference sequence). V was clipped by 5 bases and J by 2 bases, with 16 bases between them. This CDR3 is 15 amino acids long. The CDR3: CASSPPGTPTYEQYF. CDR3 DNA sequence: TGTGCCAGTAGTCCCCCCGGGACCCCGACCTACGAGCAGTACTTC.

The rearrangement joins TRBV6-4 to TRBJ1-1; D unclear. Germline lookup yields CDR1 MRHNA and CDR2 SNTAGT. The CDR3 runs to 14 residues. V was trimmed by 0 bases and J by 0 bases, leaving 5 bases between them. CDR3 in amino acids: CASSDSGVNTEAFF. Written as DNA, the CDR3 is TGTGCCAGCAGTGACTCGGGAGTGAACACTGAAGCTTTCTTT.

The chain combines TRBV7-9 with TRBJ2-3, with TRBD1 matching 8 bases. V lost 3 bases, J lost 3 bases, and 8 bases stayed unmatched. This CDR3 region has 16 residues. Germline-derived CDR1 and CDR2 are SEHNR and FQNEAQ (reference sequence). Here the CDR3 reads CASSLDRAQLTDTQYF. In DNA form, the CDR3 reads TGTGCCAGCAGCTTGGACAGGGCCCAATTAACAGATACGCAGTATTTT.

The V call is TRBV7-9, the J call TRBJ1-1; TRBD1 agrees at 7 bases. There are 15 residues in the CDR3. Trimming at V came to 3 bases and at J to 4 bases, leaving 8 bases not matched to a gene. The germline V gene has CDR1 SEHNR and CDR2 FQNEAQ (reference sequence). CDR3 DNA sequence: TGTGCCAGCAGCTTTCCCCAGGGGGTGGCCACTGAAGCTTTCTTT. Translated: CASSFPQGVATEAFF.

The gene calls are TRBV28 and TRBJ1-1; possible D gene TRBD1, 6 bases. V was cut by 2 bases and J by 4 bases, with 14 bases left in between. Germline values: CDR1 MDHEN, CDR2 SYDVKM. CDR3 length equals 15 residues. This CDR3 reads CASSLRPGAITEAFF. The CDR3 DNA is TGTGCCAGCAGTTTACGTCCGGGGGCGATCACTGAAGCTTTCTTT.

The chain recombines TRBV9 with TRBJ1-1; maybe TRBD1 (5 bases). The CDR3 loop spans 14 amino acids. Germline V gene lookup returns CDR1 SGDLS and CDR2 YYNGEE. V gave up 0 bases and J gave up 6 bases, with 12 bases separating them. The CDR3 DNA sequence: TGTGCCAGCAGCGTAGCGGGGACGGGGTCTGAAGCTTTCTTT. This encodes CASSVAGTGSEAFF.

The genes are TRBV18 and TRBJ2-7; tentative D call: TRBD1 (5 bases). The CDR3 spans 14 residues. Germline values: CDR1 KGHSH, CDR2 LQKENI. V was pared by 6 bases and J by 2 bases, with 14 bases between. CDR3 nucleotides: TGTGCCAGCTCTCCCAGCAGGGCCGCCTACGAGCAGTACTTC. Translated: CASSPSRAAYEQYF. The entire variable domain, with the rest obtained from reference TRBV18 and TRBJ2-7, is as follows: NAGVMQNPRHLVRRRGQEARLRCSPMKGHSHVYWYRQLPEEGLKFMVYLQKENIIDESGMPKERFSAEFPKEGPSILRIQQVVRGDSAAYFCASSPSRAAYEQYFGPGTRLTVT.

This rearrangement joins TRBV5-6 to TRBJ2-7; D might be TRBD1 or TRBD2, each matching 5 bases. Per the germline V gene, CDR1 is SGHDT and CDR2 is YYEEEE. The CDR3 extends over 14 amino acids. Deletions cut 1 base from V and 2 bases from J, with 10 bases between. For the CDR3, the DNA is TGTGCCAGCAGCTTGCGGGGCACTACCTACGAGCAGTACTTC. Amino acids: CASSLRGTTYEQYF. The entire variable domain, with the rest obtained from reference TRBV5-6 and TRBJ2-7, is as follows: DAGVTQSPTHLIKTRGQQVTLRCSPKSGHDTVSWYQQALGQGPQFIFQYYEEEERQRGNFPDRFSGHQFPNYSSELNVNALLLGDSALYLCASSLRGTTYEQYFGPGTRLTVT.

This chain uses TRBV6-1 with TRBJ1-4; no clear D. Deletions cut 0 bases from V and 5 bases from J, with 10 bases between. Per the germline V gene, CDR1 is MNHNS and CDR2 is SASEGT. This CDR3 is 15 amino acids long. Here the CDR3 DNA reads TGTGCCAGCAGTGAAGCCGTCACGTTGAATGAAAAACTGTTTTTT. Translated, it gives CASSEAVTLNEKLFF.

This chain uses TRBV29-1 with TRBJ1-1, with 7 bases lining up with TRBD1. Per germline, CDR1 SQVTM and CDR2 ANQGSEA. The CDR3 has 13 amino acids. Trimming at V came to 7 bases and at J to 0 bases, leaving 5 bases not matched to a gene. CDR3 in amino acids: CSAGTDMNTEAFF. In DNA form, the CDR3 reads TGCAGCGCCGGGACAGACATGAACACTGAAGCTTTCTTT.

A note on this clone: The same CDR3 is also encoded by other DNA sequences in this sample. The J gene is TRBJ2-7, the V gene TRBV5-1; TRBD2 is a possible D gene (7 bases). This CDR3 is built from 13 residues. Per germline, CDR1 SGHRS and CDR2 YFSETQ. V gave up 3 bases and J gave up 6 bases, with 13 bases separating them. The CDR3 nucleotides are TGCGCCAGCAGCTATGGAGGGGGGGGCGAGCAGTACTTC. Its protein product is CASSYGGGGEQYF.

V usage is TRBV21-1 and J usage is TRBJ1-5. TRBV21-1 is listed as a pseudogene. The CDR3 has 15 amino acids. CDR3 sequence (DNA): TGTGCCAGCAGCAAAATGGGAGGCGGGGATCAGCCCCAGCATTTT. Protein sequence: CASSKMGGGDQPQHF.

This clone is a singleton in its sample. The CDR3 DNA follows: TGCAGCGTTGAAGGGGGCAGGGGGCAGGTTGGCTACACCTTC. It codes for CSVEGGRGQVGYTF. The chain employs TRBV29-1 and TRBJ1-2; 8 bases are shared with TRBD1. Germline V gives CDR1 SQVTM, CDR2 ANQGSEA. The CDR3 is 14 amino acids. V gave up 1 base and J gave up 7 bases; unmatched junction bases: 8.